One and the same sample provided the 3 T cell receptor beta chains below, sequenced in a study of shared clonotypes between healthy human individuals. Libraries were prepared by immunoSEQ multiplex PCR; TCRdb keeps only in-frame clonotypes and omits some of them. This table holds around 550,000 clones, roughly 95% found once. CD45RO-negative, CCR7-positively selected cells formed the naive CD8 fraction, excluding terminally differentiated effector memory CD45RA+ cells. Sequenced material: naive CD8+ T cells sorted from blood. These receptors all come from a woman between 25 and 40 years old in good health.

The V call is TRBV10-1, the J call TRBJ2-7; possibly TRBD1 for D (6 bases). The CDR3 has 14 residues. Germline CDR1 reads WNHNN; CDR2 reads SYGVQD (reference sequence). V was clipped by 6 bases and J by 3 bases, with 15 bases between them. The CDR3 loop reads CASSDDRNFYEQYF. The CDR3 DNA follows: TGCGCCAGCAGCGATGACAGGAATTTCTACGAGCAGTACTTC.

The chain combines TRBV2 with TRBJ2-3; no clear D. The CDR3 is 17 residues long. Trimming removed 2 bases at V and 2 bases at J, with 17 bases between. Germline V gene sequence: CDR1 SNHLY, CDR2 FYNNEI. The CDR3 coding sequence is TGTGCCAGCAGTGAACTTCAGGCGCTAACTTACACAGATACGCAGTATTTT. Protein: CASSELQALTYTDTQYF.

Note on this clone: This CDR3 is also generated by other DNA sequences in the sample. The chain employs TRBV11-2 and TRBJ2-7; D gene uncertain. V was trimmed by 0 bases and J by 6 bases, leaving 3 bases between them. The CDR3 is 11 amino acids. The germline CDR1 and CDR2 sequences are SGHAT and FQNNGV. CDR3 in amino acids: CASSLEPEQYF. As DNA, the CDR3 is TGTGCCAGCAGCTTAGAACCCGAGCAGTACTTC.